Shown below are 15 T cell receptor beta chains from a single sample sequenced in a study of response to subunit inactivated influenza vaccine. Each CDR3 protein gets one entry after TCRdb re-called the RT-PCR reads with MiXCR. The sample gives around 850,000 distinct CDR3 sequences, less than 20% of which show up once; approximately 10% is in the top ten. The material was PBMCs from blood, obtained roughly 5 days after vaccination. These receptor sequences come from a man aged 45 to 65 who received an inactivated influenza vaccine.

In this sample, this clonotype turned up many times. The chain joins TRBV20-1 to TRBJ2-1; 8 nucleotides agree with TRBD2. The CDR3 has 12 amino acids. CDR1 is DFQATT, CDR2 SNEGSKA, per germline (reference sequence). V gave up 4 bases and J gave up 14 bases; unmatched junction bases: 10. The CDR3 nucleotides are TGCAGTGCTAACTCGGGGGGGGCCACTGAGTTCTTC. Its translation is CSANSGGATEFF.

V and J are TRBV20-1 and TRBJ2-6; TRBD1 matches at 10 bases. This CDR3 has 16 residues. J was trimmed by 4 bases and V by 5 bases; bases with no gene match: 8. CDR1 and CDR2 from the germline V gene are DFQATT and SNEGSKA (reference sequence). CDR3 bases: TGCAGTGCTCGGACAGGGGGTTCATCCGGGGCCAACGTCCTGACTTTC. Encoded protein: CSARTGGSSGANVLTF.

This clonotype was recorded a few times. The rearrangement joins TRBV6-6 to TRBJ2-5; D possibly uses TRBD1 or TRBD2 (5 bases each). The CDR3 has 11 amino acids. The ends were cut back, 7 bases at V and 14 bases at J, with 17 bases in the middle. The germline gives CDR1 MNHNY, CDR2 SVGAGI (reference sequence). CDR3 nucleotide sequence: TGTGCCAGCAAAACCGGGACGCAGTCTTACTTC. Protein: CASKTGTQSYF.

This clonotype came up a few times. The chain links TRBV12-3 or TRBV12-4 to TRBJ1-6, with TRBD1 identical over 8 bases. There are 16 residues in the CDR3. V trimming: 5 bases; J trimming: 2 bases; junction bases outside the gene matches: 5. CDR3 DNA: TGTGCCAGCAGTCGCACAGGGGGTACCTATAATTCACCCCTCCACTTT. This translates into CASSRTGGTYNSPLHF.

The rearrangement uses TRBV12-3 or TRBV12-4 and TRBJ1-5; tentatively, D is TRBD1 (5 bases). Trimming left V 4 bases short and J 0 bases short, with 10 bases between. This CDR3 region has 15 residues. The DNA of the CDR3 is TGTGCCAGCAGTTCCGGACATTATAGCAATCAGCCCCAGCATTTT. This sequence encodes CASSSGHYSNQPQHF.

This clonotype was seen a few times. The J gene is TRBJ1-1, the V gene TRBV12-3 or TRBV12-4, with D maybe TRBD1 (6 bases). The CDR3 covers 13 residues. V lost 10 bases to trimming and J lost 0 bases, with 12 bases between them. The CDR3 DNA reads as TGTGCCACCGGGGGGCCTATGAACACTGAAGCTTTCTTT. Amino acids: CATGGPMNTEAFF.

The chain couples TRBV4-3 to TRBJ2-3, with TRBD2 identical over 11 bases. Germline V lookup: CDR1 LGHNA, CDR2 YSLEER. V was pared by 0 bases and J by 2 bases, with 7 bases of the junction left unmatched. The length of the CDR3 is 18 residues. The DNA of the CDR3 is TGCGCCAGCAGCCAAGACCCCCCGGGACTAGCGGTCACAGATACGCAGTATTTT. It codes for CASSQDPPGLAVTDTQYF.

This clonotype was recorded a few times. The V and J genes are TRBV3-1 and TRBJ2-5, with D perhaps matching TRBD1 (6 bases). CDR1 and CDR2 (germline): LGHDT, YNNKEL (reference sequence). The CDR3 consists of 15 residues. V lost 2 bases and J 5 bases, leaving 15 bases between the germline ends. CDR3 sequence reads: CASSQRDTKRETQYF. The CDR3 coding sequence is TGTGCCAGCAGCCAACGGGACACAAAGAGGGAGACCCAGTACTTC.

There are many counts of this clonotype. This sequence joins TRBV4-3 and TRBJ2-3; perhaps TRBD2 as D (5 bases). The CDR3 totals 16 residues. Per the germline V gene, CDR1 is LGHNA and CDR2 is YSLEER. The V end was cut by 1 base, the J end by 2 bases, with 13 bases between. The CDR3 is CASSQGSRLNTDTQYF. CDR3 DNA sequence: TGCGCCAGCAGCCAAGGTTCCAGACTAAACACAGATACGCAGTATTTT.

The chain combines TRBV29-1 with TRBJ1-1; D ambiguous. This CDR3 spans 12 amino acids. V shed 6 bases and J shed 4 bases, with 12 bases lying between them. The germline V gene encodes CDR1 SQVTM and CDR2 ANQGSEA. DNA of the CDR3: TGCAGCGTCAAGCTCGGCGGCACTGAAGCTTTCTTT. Translation gives CSVKLGGTEAFF.

In this sample, this clonotype turned up a few times. V and J are TRBV7-2 and TRBJ2-1, with 11 nucleotides matching TRBD2. Unmatched junction bases numbered 7, after V lost 5 bases and J lost 7 bases. This CDR3 is built from 15 residues. Germline V CDR1 and CDR2: SGHTA, FQGNSA. The CDR3 spells CASSIIAGGLNEQFF. The CDR3 bases are TGTGCCAGCAGCATTATAGCGGGGGGGCTTAATGAGCAGTTCTTC.

This clonotype was counted only a few times. The V gene is TRBV10-3, the J gene TRBJ2-3, with 7 bases identical to TRBD2. V trimming: 2 bases; J trimming: 0 bases; junction bases outside the gene matches: 2. Germline-derived CDR1 and CDR2 are ENHRY and SYGVKD. The CDR3 extends over 15 amino acids. CDR3 amino acids: CAISERGVSTDTQYF. In DNA form, the CDR3 reads TGTGCCATCAGTGAGCGGGGGGTTAGCACAGATACGCAGTATTTT.

V and J are TRBV5-1 and TRBJ2-1; a possible D gene is TRBD2 (7 bases). V was trimmed by 5 bases and J by 7 bases, leaving 22 bases between them. Per germline, CDR1 SGHRS and CDR2 YFSETQ. The CDR3 runs to 16 residues. The CDR3 sequence is CASRESRGAGSNEQFF. CDR3 bases: TGCGCCAGCAGGGAAAGTCGGGGGGCGGGGTCGAATGAGCAGTTCTTC.

The chain combines TRBV12-3 or TRBV12-4 with TRBJ2-2, with D possibly called TRBD1 or TRBD2 (6 bases each). The CDR3 runs 16 residues. V lost 0 bases, J lost 4 bases, and 12 bases lay in between. Written as DNA, the CDR3 is TGTGCCAGCAGTTTAGCAGGGGGGCGGGTCACCGGGGAGCTGTTTTTT. Translated: CASSLAGGRVTGELFF.

This sequence joins TRBV20-1 and TRBJ2-7; a possible D gene is TRBD2 (5 bases). The CDR3 is 13 amino acids. Per the germline V gene, CDR1 is DFQATT and CDR2 is SNEGSKA (reference sequence). V lost 3 bases to trimming and J lost 2 bases, with 11 bases between them. The CDR3 sequence: CSARGGLPYEQYF. In DNA, the CDR3 is TGCAGTGCTAGGGGCGGGCTCCCCTACGAGCAGTACTTC.